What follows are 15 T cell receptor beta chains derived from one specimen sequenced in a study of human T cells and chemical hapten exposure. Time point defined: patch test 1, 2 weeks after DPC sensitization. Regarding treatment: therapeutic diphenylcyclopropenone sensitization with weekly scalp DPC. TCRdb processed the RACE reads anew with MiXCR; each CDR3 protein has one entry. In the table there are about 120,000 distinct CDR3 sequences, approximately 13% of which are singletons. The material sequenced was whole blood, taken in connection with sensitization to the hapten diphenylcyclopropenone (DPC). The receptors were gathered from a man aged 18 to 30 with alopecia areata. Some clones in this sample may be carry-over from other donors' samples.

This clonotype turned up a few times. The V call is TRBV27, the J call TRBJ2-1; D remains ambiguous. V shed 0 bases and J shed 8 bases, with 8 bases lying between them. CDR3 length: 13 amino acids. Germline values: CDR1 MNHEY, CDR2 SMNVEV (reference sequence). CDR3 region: CASSLSKSYEQFF. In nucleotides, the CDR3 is TGTGCCAGCAGTTTATCGAAAAGCTATGAGCAGTTCTTC.

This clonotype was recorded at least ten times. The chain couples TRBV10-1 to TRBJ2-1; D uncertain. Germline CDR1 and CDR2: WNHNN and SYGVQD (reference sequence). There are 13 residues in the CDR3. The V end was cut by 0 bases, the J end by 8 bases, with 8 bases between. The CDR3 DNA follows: TGCGCCAGCAGTGAGTCAGGTTCCGATGAGCAGTTCTTC. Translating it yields CASSESGSDEQFF.

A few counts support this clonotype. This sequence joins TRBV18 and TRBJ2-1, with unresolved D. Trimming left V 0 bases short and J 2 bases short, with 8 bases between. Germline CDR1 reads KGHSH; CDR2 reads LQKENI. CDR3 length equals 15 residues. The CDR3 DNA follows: TGTGCCAGCTCACCACCGAGTTCCCCCTACAATGAGCAGTTCTTC. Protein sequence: CASSPPSSPYNEQFF. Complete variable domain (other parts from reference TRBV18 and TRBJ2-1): NAGVMQNPRHLVRRRGQEARLRCSPMKGHSHVYWYRQLPEEGLKFMVYLQKENIIDESGMPKERFSAEFPKEGPSILRIQQVVRGDSAAYFCASSPPSSPYNEQFFGPGTRLTVL.

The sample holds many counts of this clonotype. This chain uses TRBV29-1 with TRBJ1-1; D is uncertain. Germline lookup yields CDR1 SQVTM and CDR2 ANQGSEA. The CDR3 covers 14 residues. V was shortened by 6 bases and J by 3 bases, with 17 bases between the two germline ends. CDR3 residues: CSVHLRVGYTEAFF. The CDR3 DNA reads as TGCAGCGTACACTTAAGGGTCGGGTACACTGAAGCTTTCTTT.

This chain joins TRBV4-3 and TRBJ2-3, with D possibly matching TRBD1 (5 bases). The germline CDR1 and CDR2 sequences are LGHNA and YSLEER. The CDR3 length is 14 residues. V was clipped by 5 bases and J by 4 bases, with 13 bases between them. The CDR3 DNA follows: TGCGCCAGCAGCTCTCAGGGAACGTCAGATACGCAGTATTTT. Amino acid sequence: CASSSQGTSDTQYF.

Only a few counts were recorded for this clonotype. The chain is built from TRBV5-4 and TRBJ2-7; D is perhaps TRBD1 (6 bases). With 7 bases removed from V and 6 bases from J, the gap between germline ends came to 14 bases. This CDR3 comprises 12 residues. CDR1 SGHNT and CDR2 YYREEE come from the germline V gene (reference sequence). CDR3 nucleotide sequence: TGTGCCAGCGGTCAGGGGCTGAGCGAGCAGTACGTC. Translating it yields CASGQGLSEQYV.

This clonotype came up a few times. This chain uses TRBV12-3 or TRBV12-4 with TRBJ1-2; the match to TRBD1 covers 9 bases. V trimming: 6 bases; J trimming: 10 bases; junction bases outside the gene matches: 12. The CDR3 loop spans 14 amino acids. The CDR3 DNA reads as TGTGCCAGCAGACCGACAGGGGGTTACTCTGACTACACCTTC. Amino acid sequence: CASRPTGGYSDYTF.

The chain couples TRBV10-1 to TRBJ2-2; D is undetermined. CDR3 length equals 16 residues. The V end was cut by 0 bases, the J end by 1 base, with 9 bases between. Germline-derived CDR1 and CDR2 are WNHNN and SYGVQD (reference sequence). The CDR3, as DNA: TGCGCCAGCAGTGAGTCCGGACGGCTGAACACCGGGGAGCTGTTTTTT. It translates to CASSESGRLNTGELFF.

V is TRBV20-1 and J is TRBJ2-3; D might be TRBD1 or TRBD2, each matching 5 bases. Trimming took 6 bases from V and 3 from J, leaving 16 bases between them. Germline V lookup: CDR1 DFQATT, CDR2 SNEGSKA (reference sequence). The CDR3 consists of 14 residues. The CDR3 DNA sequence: TGCAGTGCCCTCCGGGACCTCCAAACAGATACGCAGTATTTT. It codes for CSALRDLQTDTQYF.

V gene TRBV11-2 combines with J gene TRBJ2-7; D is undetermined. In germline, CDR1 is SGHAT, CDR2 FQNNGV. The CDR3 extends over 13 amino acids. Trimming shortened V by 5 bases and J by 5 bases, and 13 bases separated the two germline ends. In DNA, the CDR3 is TGTGCCAGCAGCCCCGTGAGCATCCACGAGCAGTACTTC. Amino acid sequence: CASSPVSIHEQYF.

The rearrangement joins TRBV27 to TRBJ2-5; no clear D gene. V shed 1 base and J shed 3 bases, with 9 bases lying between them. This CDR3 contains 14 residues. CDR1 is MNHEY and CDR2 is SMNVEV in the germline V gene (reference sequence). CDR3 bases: TGTGCCAGCAGTTTATGGGCAGGAGAAGAGACCCAGTACTTC. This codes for CASSLWAGEETQYF.

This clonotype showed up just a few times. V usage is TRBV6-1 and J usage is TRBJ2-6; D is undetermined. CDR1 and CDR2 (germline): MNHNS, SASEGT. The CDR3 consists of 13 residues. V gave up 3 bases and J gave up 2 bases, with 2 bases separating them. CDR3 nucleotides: TGTGCCAGCAGTGACCCTGGGGCCAACGTCCTGACTTTC. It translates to CASSDPGANVLTF.

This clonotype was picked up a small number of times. The DNA for the CDR3 is TGTGCCAGCAGCTTAGACCGGACAGGAGAAGAGACCCAGTACTTC. Translated: CASSLDRTGEETQYF. This chain links TRBV11-2 with TRBJ2-5, with TRBD1 matching over 7 bases. The CDR3 extends over 15 amino acids. CDR1 is SGHAT, CDR2 FQNNGV, per germline. V trimming: 0 bases; J trimming: 3 bases; junction bases outside the gene matches: 4.

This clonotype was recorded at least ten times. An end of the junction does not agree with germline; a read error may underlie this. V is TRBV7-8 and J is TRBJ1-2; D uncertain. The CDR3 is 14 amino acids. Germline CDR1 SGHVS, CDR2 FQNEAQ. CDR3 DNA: TGTGCCAGCAGGTTAGATGAGGAGTCTTATGGCTACACCTTC. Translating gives CASRLDEESYGYTF.

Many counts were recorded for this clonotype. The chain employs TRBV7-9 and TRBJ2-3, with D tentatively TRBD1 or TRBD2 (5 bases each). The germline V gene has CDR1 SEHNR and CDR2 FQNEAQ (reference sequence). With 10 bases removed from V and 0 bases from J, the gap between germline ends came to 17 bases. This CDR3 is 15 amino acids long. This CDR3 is CATRGETASTDTQYF. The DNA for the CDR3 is TGTGCCACCCGAGGGGAGACGGCTAGCACAGATACGCAGTATTTT.